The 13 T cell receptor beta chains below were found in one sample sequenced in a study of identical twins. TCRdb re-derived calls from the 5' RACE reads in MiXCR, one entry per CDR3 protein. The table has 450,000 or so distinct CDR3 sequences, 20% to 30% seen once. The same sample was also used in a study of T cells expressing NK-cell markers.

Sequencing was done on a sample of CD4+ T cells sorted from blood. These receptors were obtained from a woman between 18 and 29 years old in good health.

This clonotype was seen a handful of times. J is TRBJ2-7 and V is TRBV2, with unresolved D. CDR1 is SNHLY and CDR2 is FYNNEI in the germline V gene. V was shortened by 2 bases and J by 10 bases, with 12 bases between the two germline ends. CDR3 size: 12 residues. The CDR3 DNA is TGTGCCAGCAGTGAACGCAGCTTGATCCAGTACTTC. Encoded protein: CASSERSLIQYF.

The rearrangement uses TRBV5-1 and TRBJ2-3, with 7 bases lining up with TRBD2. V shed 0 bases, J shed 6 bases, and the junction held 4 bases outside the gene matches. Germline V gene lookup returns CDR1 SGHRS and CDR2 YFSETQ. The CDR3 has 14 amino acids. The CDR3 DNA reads TGCGCCAGCAGCTTGGTCGGAGCGGGGGATACGCAGTATTTT. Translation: CASSLVGAGDTQYF. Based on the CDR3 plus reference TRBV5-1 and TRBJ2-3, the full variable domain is KAGVTQTPRYLIKTRGQQVTLSCSPISGHRSVSWYQQTPGQGLQFLFEYFSETQRNKGNFPGRFSGRQFSNSRSEMNVSTLELGDSALYLCASSLVGAGDTQYFGPGTRLTVL.

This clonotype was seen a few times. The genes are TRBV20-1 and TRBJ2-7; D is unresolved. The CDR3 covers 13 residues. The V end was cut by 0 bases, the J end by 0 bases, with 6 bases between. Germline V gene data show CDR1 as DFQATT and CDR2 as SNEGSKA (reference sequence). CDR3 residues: CSARDWYSYEQYF. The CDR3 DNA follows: TGCAGTGCTAGAGACTGGTACTCCTACGAGCAGTACTTC.

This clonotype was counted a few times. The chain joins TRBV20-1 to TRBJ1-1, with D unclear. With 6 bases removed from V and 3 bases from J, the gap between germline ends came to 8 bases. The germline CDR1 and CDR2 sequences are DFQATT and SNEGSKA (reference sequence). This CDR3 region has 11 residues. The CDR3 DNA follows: TGCAGTGCCAGAAGAGACACTGAAGCTTTCTTT. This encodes CSARRDTEAFF.

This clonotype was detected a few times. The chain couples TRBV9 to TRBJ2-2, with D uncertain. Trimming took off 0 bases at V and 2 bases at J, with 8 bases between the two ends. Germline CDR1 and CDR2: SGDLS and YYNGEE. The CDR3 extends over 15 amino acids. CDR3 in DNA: TGTGCCAGCAGCGTAGCGGTTCTAAACACCGGGGAGCTGTTTTTT. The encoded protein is CASSVAVLNTGELFF. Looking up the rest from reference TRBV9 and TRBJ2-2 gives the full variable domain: DSGVTQTPKHLITATGQRVTLRCSPRSGDLSVYWYQQSLDQGLQFLIQYYNGEERAKGNILERFSAQQFPDLHSELNLSSLELGDSALYFCASSVAVLNTGELFFGEGSRLTVL.

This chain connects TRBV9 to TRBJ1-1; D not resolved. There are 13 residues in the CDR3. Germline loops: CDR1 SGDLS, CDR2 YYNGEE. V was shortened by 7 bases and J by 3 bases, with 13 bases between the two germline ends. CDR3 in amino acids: CASGKGAYTEAFF. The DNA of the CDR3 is TGTGCCAGCGGGAAAGGAGCCTACACTGAAGCTTTCTTT. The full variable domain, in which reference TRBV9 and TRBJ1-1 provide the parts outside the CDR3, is DSGVTQTPKHLITATGQRVTLRCSPRSGDLSVYWYQQSLDQGLQFLIQYYNGEERAKGNILERFSAQQFPDLHSELNLSSLELGDSALYFCASGKGAYTEAFFGQGTRLTVV.

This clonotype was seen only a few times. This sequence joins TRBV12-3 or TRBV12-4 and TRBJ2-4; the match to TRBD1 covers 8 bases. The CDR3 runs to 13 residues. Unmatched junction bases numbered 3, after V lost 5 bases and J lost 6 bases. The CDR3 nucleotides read TGTGCCAGCAGTCGGACAGGGTTAAACATTCAGTACTTC. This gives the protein CASSRTGLNIQYF.

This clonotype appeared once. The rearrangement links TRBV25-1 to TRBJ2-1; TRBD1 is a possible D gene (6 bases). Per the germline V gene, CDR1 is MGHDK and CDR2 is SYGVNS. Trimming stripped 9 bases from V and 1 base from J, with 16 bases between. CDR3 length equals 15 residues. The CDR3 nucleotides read TGTGCCAGTCGCCTTAGGGGGTTTTCCTACAATGAGCAGTTCTTC. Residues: CASRLRGFSYNEQFF.

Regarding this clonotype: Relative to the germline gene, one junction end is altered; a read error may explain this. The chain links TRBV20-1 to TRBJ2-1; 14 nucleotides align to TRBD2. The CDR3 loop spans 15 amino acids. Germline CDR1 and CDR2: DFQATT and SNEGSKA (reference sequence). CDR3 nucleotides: TGCAGTGCTCCCAGGACTAGCGGGAGGTACAATGAGCAGTTTTTC. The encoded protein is CSAPRTSGRYNEQFF.

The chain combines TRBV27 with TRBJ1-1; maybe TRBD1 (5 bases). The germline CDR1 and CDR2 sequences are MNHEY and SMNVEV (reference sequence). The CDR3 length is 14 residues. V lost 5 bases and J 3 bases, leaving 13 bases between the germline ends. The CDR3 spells CASSTGRLYTEAFF. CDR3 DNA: TGTGCCAGCAGTACGGGACGGTTGTACACTGAAGCTTTCTTT.

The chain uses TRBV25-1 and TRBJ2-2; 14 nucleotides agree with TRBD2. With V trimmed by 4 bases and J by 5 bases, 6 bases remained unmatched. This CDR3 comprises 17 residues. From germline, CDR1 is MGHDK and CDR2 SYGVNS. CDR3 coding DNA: TGTGCCAGCAGTGGGGGACTAGCGGGAGTGGGGACCGGGGAGCTGTTTTTT. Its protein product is CASSGGLAGVGTGELFF. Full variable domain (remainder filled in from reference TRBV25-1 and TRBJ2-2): EADIYQTPRYLVIGTGKKITLECSQTMGHDKMYWYQQDPGMELHLIHYSYGVNSTEKGDLSSESTVSRIRTEHFPLTLESARPSHTSQYLCASSGGLAGVGTGELFFGEGSRLTVL.

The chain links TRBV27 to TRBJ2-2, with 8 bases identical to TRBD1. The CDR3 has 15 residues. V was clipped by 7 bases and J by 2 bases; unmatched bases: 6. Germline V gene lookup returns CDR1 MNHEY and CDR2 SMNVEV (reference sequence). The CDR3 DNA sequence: TGTGCCAGCAATGACAGGGGACCAAACACCGGGGAGCTGTTTTTT. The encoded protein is CASNDRGPNTGELFF.

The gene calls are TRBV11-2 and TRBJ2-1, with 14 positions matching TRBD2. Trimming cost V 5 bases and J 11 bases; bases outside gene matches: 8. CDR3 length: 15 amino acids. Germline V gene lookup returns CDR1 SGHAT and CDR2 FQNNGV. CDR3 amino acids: CASSPGLAGVYKQFF. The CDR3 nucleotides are TGTGCCAGCAGCCCGGGACTAGCGGGAGTGTATAAGCAGTTCTTC.